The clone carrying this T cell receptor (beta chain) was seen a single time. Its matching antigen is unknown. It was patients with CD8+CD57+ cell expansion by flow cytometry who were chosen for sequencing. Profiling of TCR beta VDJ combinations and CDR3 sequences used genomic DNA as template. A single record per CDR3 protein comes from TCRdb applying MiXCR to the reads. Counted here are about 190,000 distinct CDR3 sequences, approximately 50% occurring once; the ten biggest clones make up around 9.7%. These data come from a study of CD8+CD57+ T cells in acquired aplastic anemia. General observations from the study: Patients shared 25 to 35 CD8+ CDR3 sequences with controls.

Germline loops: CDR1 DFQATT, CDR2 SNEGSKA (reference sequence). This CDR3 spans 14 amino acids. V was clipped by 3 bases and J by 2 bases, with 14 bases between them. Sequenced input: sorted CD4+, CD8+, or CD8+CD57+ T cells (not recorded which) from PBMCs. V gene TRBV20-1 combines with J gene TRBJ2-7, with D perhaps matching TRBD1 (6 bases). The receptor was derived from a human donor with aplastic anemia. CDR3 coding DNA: TGCAGTGCTAGCTATTCGGGACAAGCCTACGAGCAGTACTTC. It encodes CSASYSGQAYEQYF.